This T cell receptor (beta chain) was sequenced for a study of cytomegalovirus exposure and HLA in healthy donors. Points from the study as a whole: Productive rates of about 87% or about 30% were seen for most TCR beta V segments in an earlier analysis. Several of the most significant clusters appeared linked to common viral pathogens, based on a later analysis. Roughly even sequencing depth across donors was the assumption behind the presence/absence analyses.

This clone was picked up a small number of times. The antigen remains undetermined. Primers included in the PCR were 60 Vbeta and 13 Jbeta primers. Sequenced by immunoSEQ multiplex PCR; TCRdb stores in-frame clones only, minus some. The sample lists some 150,000 clones; about 72% were seen once. The sequence was collected from a man in his 60s in good health and CMV-seronegative. Sequencing was performed on PBMCs.

The CDR3 is CASSSQGDNSPLHF. CDR3 in DNA: TGTGCCAGCAGCTCCCAGGGCGATAATTCACCCCTCCACTTT. The chain uses TRBV7-3 and TRBJ1-6; D may be TRBD1 (5 bases). V was trimmed by 4 bases and J by 5 bases, leaving 9 bases between them. Germline lookup yields CDR1 SGHTA and CDR2 FQGTGA. This CDR3 has 14 residues.